These T cell receptor beta chains were read from a single sample in a study of blood T cell repertoires in COVID-19. Generated by immunoSEQ multiplex PCR, the TCRdb table keeps only in-frame clones and is missing some. This sample carries about 180,000 clones, approximately 85% of them seen once, and the ten largest clones take over 2.5%. Material: peripheral blood. The receptor set was obtained from a man between 60 and 70 years old with acute or convalescent COVID-19. The CDR3 runs from the conserved cysteine through the conserved F or W. Fields, in order: D gene, J gene, clone size, V gene, CDR3 protein, CDR3 DNA. D genes are given only for firm matches. Part of the rows lack a size; the others show once, few, many or a class for expanded clones.

NA,TRBJ2-3,NA,TRBV19,CASRPGTFTDTQYF,TGTGCCAGTAGGCCCGGGACTTTCACAGATACGCAGTATTTT
TRBD1,TRBJ2-7,NA,TRBV29-1,CSVTRDRRPEQYF,TGCAGCGTAACCAGGGACAGGAGGCCCGAGCAGTACTTC
TRBD2,TRBJ2-3,NA,TRBV5-1,CASSLSGRASTDTQYF,TGCGCCAGCAGCCTGAGCGGGAGGGCTAGCACAGATACGCAGTATTTT
NA,TRBJ2-2,NA,TRBV5-4,CASSINSRELFF,TGTGCCAGCAGCATAAATAGCCGGGAGCTGTTTTTT
TRBD1,TRBJ2-3,NA,TRBV5-1,CASSVKARQGGTDTQYF,TGCGCCAGCAGCGTCAAAGCTAGACAGGGTGGCACAGATACGCAGTATTTT
NA,TRBJ2-1,NA,TRBV7-2,CASSLEQNDEQFF,TGTGCCAGCAGCTTAGAACAGAACGATGAGCAGTTCTTC
TRBD1,TRBJ1-6,NA,TRBV3-1/TRBV3-2,CASSPYGQGGSPLHF,TGTGCCAGCAGCCCGTATGGCCAGGGGGGCTCACCCCTCCACTTT
TRBD1,TRBJ1-2,NA,TRBV28,CASGGTGRNYGYTF,TGTGCCAGCGGAGGGACAGGGCGGAACTATGGCTACACCTTC
NA,TRBJ2-1,once,TRBV12-3/TRBV12-4,CASSFGQGSEQFF,TGTGCCAGCAGTTTCGGTCAGGGAAGTGAGCAGTTCTTC
TRBD2,TRBJ2-2,NA,TRBV27,CASNPSGKNTGELFF,TGTGCCAGCAACCCTAGCGGGAAAAACACCGGGGAGCTGTTTTTT
NA,TRBJ1-2,NA,TRBV4-1,CASSHPQGPYGYTF,TGCGCCAGCAGCCATCCGCAGGGCCCGTATGGCTACACCTTC
TRBD2,TRBJ2-5,NA,TRBV7-3,CASSPTNGGEKETQYF,TGTGCCAGCAGCCCAACCAACGGGGGGGAGAAAGAGACCCAGTACTTC
NA,TRBJ1-5,NA,TRBV7-2,CASSGRGSNQPQHF,TGTGCCAGCAGCGGGAGGGGGAGCAATCAGCCCCAGCATTTT
NA,TRBJ1-6,NA,TRBV2,CASIPDGGLIHF,TGTGCCAGCATCCCGGACGGCGGACTCATCCACTTT
NA,TRBJ2-3,NA,TRBV2,CASSDTSTDTQYF,TGTGCCAGCAGTGATACTAGCACAGATACGCAGTATTTT
TRBD2,TRBJ2-7,NA,TRBV5-4,CASRLATSGGYEQYF,TGTGCCAGCAGATTGGCGACTAGCGGGGGATACGAGCAGTACTTC
NA,TRBJ1-1,NA,TRBV6-5,CASTKSGAGNTEAFF,TGTGCCAGCACAAAGTCAGGGGCGGGGAACACTGAAGCTTTCTTT
TRBD2,TRBJ2-1,NA,TRBV24-1,CATSGSPSGSSYNEQFF,TGTGCCACCAGTGGATCTCCTAGCGGGAGCTCCTACAATGAGCAGTTCTTC
TRBD1,TRBJ1-6,NA,TRBV7-9,CASSLPGQPNSPLHF,TGTGCCAGCAGCTTACCGGGACAGCCTAATTCACCCCTCCACTTT
TRBD2,TRBJ2-1,NA,TRBV9,CASSPPALAKQFF,TGTGCCAGCAGCCCTCCGGCACTAGCGAAGCAGTTCTTC
TRBD2,TRBJ2-1,NA,TRBV19,CASSIGLAGGQNEQFF,TGTGCCAGTAGTATAGGACTAGCGGGAGGGCAAAATGAGCAGTTCTTC
NA,TRBJ2-1,once,TRBV18,CASSPRDNPGEQFF,TGTGCCAGCTCACCACGGGACAATCCGGGGGAGCAGTTCTTC
NA,TRBJ2-7,NA,TRBV28,CASSRTPTYEQYF,TGTGCCAGCAGTAGGACACCTACCTACGAGCAGTACTTC
NA,TRBJ1-2,NA,TRBV6-5,CASSRGESGYTF,TGTGCCAGCAGTCGGGGGGAAAGTGGCTACACCTTC
TRBD1,TRBJ2-1,NA,TRBV27,CASSPRGQGAHNEQFF,TGTGCCAGCAGTCCCAGGGGACAGGGGGCCCACAATGAGCAGTTCTTC
TRBD2,TRBJ2-7,NA,TRBV18,CASSPGLAGGYEQYF,TGTGCCAGCTCACCTGGACTAGCGGGAGGCTACGAGCAGTACTTC
NA,TRBJ2-7,NA,TRBV6-5,CASSYSRYEQYF,TGTGCCAGCAGTTACTCTCGCTACGAGCAGTACTTC
TRBD2,TRBJ2-5,once,TRBV9,CASSVSGAGQETQYF,TGTGCCAGCAGCGTAAGCGGGGCGGGCCAAGAGACCCAGTACTTC
NA,TRBJ2-6,NA,TRBV5-4,CASSLEVTPGANVLTF,TGTGCCAGCAGCTTAGAGGTGACTCCTGGGGCCAACGTCCTGACTTTC
NA,TRBJ2-7,NA,TRBV21-1,CASSKRPKEGNYEQYF,TGTGCCAGCAGCAAACGTCCCAAGGAGGGGAACTACGAGCAGTACTTC
NA,TRBJ2-7,NA,TRBV28,CASSWPPGKFSYEQYF,TGTGCCAGCAGTTGGCCGCCGGGGAAGTTCTCCTACGAGCAGTACTTC
NA,TRBJ2-2,NA,TRBV10-3,CAISDFQRTGELFF,TGTGCCATCAGTGATTTCCAGCGTACCGGGGAGCTGTTTTTT
TRBD1,TRBJ2-7,NA,TRBV27,CASSSGQGRREQYF,TGTGCCAGCAGTTCCGGACAGGGGCGCAGGGAGCAGTACTTC
NA,TRBJ2-7,NA,TRBV6-5,CASSRGSSEDEQYF,TGTGCCAGCAGTCGAGGGAGTTCCGAAGACGAGCAGTACTTC
NA,TRBJ2-7,NA,TRBV9,CASSVDGGGASYEQYF,TGTGCCAGCAGCGTAGATGGTGGCGGAGCCTCCTACGAGCAGTACTTC
TRBD2,TRBJ2-1,NA,TRBV7-8,CASSQGLAGVNEQFF,TGTGCCAGCAGCCAGGGACTAGCGGGAGTCAATGAGCAGTTCTTC
NA,TRBJ1-2,NA,TRBV27,CASSVGQGIYTF,TGTGCCAGCAGTGTAGGACAAGGAATCTACACCTTC
NA,TRBJ2-7,NA,TRBV5-1,CASSLDWEQYF,TGCGCCAGCAGCCTGGACTGGGAGCAGTACTTC
NA,TRBJ2-7,NA,TRBV18,CASSPPGGDYEQYF,TGTGCCAGCTCACCACCAGGGGGGGACTACGAGCAGTACTTC
TRBD1,TRBJ1-1,NA,TRBV28,CASSPLDRGGTEAFF,TGTGCCAGCAGTCCCCTCGACAGGGGCGGTACTGAAGCTTTCTTT
NA,TRBJ2-7,NA,TRBV1,CTSSQDSQLAGGPLPCEQYF,TGCACCAGCAGCCAAGATTCGCAACTAGCGGGAGGGCCTCTCCCTTGCGAGCAGTACTTC
TRBD2,TRBJ2-2,few,TRBV28,CASSPQLAGGDGELFF,TGTGCCAGCAGCCCCCAACTAGCGGGAGGAGACGGGGAGCTGTTTTTT
TRBD2,TRBJ2-1,NA,TRBV27,CASSLGSGPYNEQFF,TGTGCCAGCAGTTTAGGTAGCGGGCCCTACAATGAGCAGTTCTTC
TRBD1,TRBJ2-1,NA,TRBV5-5,CASSLPGTGERGEQFF,TGTGCCAGCAGCTTACCCGGGACAGGGGAACGGGGTGAGCAGTTCTTC
TRBD2,TRBJ2-3,NA,TRBV27,CASSTTSWRADTQYF,TGTGCCAGCAGTACGACTAGCTGGAGGGCAGATACGCAGTATTTT
NA,TRBJ2-1,NA,TRBV24-1,CATSDPGHHNEQFF,TGTGCCACCAGTGACCCGGGACACCACAATGAGCAGTTCTTC
NA,TRBJ2-7,NA,TRBV11-2,CASSRARDSYEQYF,TGTGCCAGCAGCCGCGCTCGGGATAGCTACGAGCAGTACTTC
TRBD2,TRBJ2-7,few,TRBV7-2,CASSGQGAGSYEQYF,TGTGCCAGCAGCGGGCAGGGAGCGGGGTCCTACGAGCAGTACTTC
TRBD2,TRBJ2-1,NA,TRBV4-3,CASSQAWGLAVNEQFF,TGCGCCAGCAGCCAAGCTTGGGGACTAGCGGTCAATGAGCAGTTCTTC
NA,TRBJ1-3,NA,TRBV7-2,CASSPGSAGNTIYF,TGTGCCAGCAGTCCAGGGTCCGCTGGAAACACCATATATTTT
NA,TRBJ1-6,NA,TRBV28,CAGKADHGNSPLHF,TGTGCCGGCAAAGCGGACCACGGGAATTCACCCCTCCACTTT
TRBD2,TRBJ2-1,NA,TRBV5-1,CASSLARTSGTGEQFF,TGCGCCAGCAGCTTGGCCAGAACTAGCGGGACGGGGGAGCAGTTCTTC
NA,TRBJ2-1,NA,TRBV7-3,CASSRSLDNNEQFF,TGTGCCAGCAGCCGTTCACTAGATAACAATGAGCAGTTCTTC
TRBD2,TRBJ2-3,once,TRBV6-5,CASIYGRATDTQYF,TGTGCCAGCATATACGGGAGGGCCACAGATACGCAGTATTTT
NA,TRBJ1-1,NA,TRBV19,CASSIVVGFTEAFF,TGTGCCAGTAGTATAGTGGTCGGTTTCACTGAAGCTTTCTTT
TRBD1,TRBJ2-1,NA,TRBV19,CASSTPGQGYNEQFF,TGTGCCAGTAGTACTCCGGGACAGGGTTACAATGAGCAGTTCTTC